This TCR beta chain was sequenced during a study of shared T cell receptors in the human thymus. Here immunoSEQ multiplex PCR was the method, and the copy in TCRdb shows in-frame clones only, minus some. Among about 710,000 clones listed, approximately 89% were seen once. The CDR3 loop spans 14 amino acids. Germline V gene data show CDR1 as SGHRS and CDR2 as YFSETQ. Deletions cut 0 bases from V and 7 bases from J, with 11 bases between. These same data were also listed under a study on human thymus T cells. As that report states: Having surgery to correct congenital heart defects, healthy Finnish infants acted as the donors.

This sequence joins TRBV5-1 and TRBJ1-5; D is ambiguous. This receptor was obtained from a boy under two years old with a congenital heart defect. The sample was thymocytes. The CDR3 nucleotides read TGCGCCAGCAGCTTGGACGGGGTTAACCAGCCCCAGCATTTT. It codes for CASSLDGVNQPQHF. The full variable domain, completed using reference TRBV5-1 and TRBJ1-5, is KAGVTQTPRYLIKTRGQQVTLSCSPISGHRSVSWYQQTPGQGLQFLFEYFSETQRNKGNFPGRFSGRQFSNSRSEMNVSTLELGDSALYLCASSLDGVNQPQHFGDGTRLSIL.